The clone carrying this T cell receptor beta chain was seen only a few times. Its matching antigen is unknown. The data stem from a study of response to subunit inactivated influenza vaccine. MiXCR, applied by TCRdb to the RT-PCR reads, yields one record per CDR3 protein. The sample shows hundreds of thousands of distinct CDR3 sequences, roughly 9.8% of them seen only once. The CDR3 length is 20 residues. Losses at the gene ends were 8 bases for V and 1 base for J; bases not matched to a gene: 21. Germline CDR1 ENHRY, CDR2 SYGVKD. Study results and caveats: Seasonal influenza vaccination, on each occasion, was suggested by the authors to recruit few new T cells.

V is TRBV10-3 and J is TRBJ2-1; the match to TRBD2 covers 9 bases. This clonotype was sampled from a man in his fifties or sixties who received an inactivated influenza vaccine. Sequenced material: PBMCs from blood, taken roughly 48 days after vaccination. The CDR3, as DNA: TGTGCCATCTCGGAGGGGGCTGGGGGCCTAGCGGGATTTTCCTACAATGAGCAGTTCTTC. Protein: CAISEGAGGLAGFSYNEQFF.